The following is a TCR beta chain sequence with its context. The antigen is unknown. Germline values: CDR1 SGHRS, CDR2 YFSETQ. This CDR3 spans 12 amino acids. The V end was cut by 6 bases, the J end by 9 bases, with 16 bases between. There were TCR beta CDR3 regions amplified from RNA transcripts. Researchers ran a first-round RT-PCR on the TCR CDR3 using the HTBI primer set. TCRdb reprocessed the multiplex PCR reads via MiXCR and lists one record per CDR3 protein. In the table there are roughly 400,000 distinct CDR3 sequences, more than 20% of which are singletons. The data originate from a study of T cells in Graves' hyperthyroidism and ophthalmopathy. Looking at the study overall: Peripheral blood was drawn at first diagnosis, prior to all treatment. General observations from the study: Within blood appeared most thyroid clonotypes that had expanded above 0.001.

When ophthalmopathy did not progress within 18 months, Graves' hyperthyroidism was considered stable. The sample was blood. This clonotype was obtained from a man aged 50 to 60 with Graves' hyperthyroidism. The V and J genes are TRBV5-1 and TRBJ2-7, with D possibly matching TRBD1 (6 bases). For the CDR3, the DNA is TGCGCCAGCATCGACGTTCCAGGGGTGCAGTACTTC. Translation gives CASIDVPGVQYF.